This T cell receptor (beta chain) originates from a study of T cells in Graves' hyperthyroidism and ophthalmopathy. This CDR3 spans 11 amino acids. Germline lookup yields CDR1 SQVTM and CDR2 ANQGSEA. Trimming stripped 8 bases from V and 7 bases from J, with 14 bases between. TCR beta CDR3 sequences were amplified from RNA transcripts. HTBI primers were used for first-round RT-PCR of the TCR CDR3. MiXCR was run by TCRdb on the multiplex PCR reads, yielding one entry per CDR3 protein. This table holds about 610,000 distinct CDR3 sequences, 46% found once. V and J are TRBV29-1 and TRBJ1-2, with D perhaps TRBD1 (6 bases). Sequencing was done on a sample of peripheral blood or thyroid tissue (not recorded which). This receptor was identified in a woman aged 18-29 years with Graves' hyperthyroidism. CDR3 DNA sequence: TGCAGCTTAGGTGCAGGGGTTGGCTACACCTTC. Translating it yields CSLGAGVGYTF.